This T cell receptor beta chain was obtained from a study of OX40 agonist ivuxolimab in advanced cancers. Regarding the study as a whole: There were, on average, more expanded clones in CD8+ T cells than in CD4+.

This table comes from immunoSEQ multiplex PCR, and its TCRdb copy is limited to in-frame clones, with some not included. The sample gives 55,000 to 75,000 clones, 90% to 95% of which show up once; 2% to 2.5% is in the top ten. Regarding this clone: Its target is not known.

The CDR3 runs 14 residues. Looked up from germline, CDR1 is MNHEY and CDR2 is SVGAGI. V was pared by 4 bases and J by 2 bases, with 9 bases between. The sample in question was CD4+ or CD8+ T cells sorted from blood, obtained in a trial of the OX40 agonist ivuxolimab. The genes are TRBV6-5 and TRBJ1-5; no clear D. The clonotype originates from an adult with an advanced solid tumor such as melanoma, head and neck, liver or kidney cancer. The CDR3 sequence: CASSSRARNQPQHF. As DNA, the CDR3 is TGTGCCAGCAGTTCCCGGGCCCGCAATCAGCCCCAGCATTTT.